This TCR beta chain derives from a study of control samples from healthy donors and cancer patients. Sequenced by immunoSEQ multiplex PCR; TCRdb stores in-frame clones only, minus some. Of 350,000 to 450,000 clones listed, about nine tenths are singletons. The germline V and J ends were trimmed by 0 bases and 8 bases, with 11 bases remaining between them. Germline V gene lookup returns CDR1 SGHRS and CDR2 YFSETQ. The CDR3 length is 13 residues. The receptor was derived from a man aged 40-50 years with head and neck cancer. The sequencing sample was made of PBMCs. The V gene is TRBV5-1, the J gene TRBJ1-2; D is possibly TRBD1 (5 bases). CDR3 in amino acids: CASSLEGVSGYTF. As DNA, the CDR3 is TGCGCCAGCAGCTTGGAAGGGGTCTCGGGCTACACCTTC.